The 25 T cell receptor beta chains below come from one sample, sequenced in a study of Ad26.COV2.S vaccination and SARS-CoV-2 variants. Sample treatment: some 20 received Ad26.COV2.S at low or high dose, single or two shots; several received placebo; per-sample allocation not given. Each sample was drawn 63 days after the first injection (of vaccine or placebo). Assay: immunoSEQ multiplex PCR; the TCRdb copy retains only in-frame clones and omits some. Counted here are around 340,000 clones, 88% occurring once; the ten biggest clones make up approximately 5.9%. The specimen comprised peripheral blood, sampled in a trial of Ad26.COV2.S vaccine versus placebo. All receptors come from a person aged 18-65 years who received the Ad26.COV2.S COVID-19 vaccine or a placebo.

The rearrangement uses TRBV7-2 and TRBJ2-3, with 7 bases that match TRBD2. Germline V gene lookup returns CDR1 SGHTA and CDR2 FQGNSA. J gave up 2 bases and V 5 bases, and 10 bases lay outside the gene matches. The CDR3 runs 16 residues. CDR3 loop: CASSRDLAEFTDTQYF. CDR3 in DNA: TGTGCCAGCAGCCGGGATCTAGCGGAGTTCACAGATACGCAGTATTTT.

The chain uses TRBV7-6 and TRBJ2-5; 11 bases align to TRBD2. V lost 1 base, J lost 3 bases, and 4 bases stayed unmatched. The germline gives CDR1 SGHVS, CDR2 FNYEAQ. This CDR3 is built from 16 residues. Written as DNA, the CDR3 is TGTGCCAGCAGCTTAGAGGGACTAGCGGATGAAGAGACCCAGTACTTC. The encoded protein is CASSLEGLADEETQYF.

This clone was observed once. The chain employs TRBV5-5 and TRBJ2-7; 10 nucleotides align to TRBD1. V lost 4 bases, J lost 5 bases, and 6 bases stayed unmatched. Germline CDR1 reads SGHKS; CDR2 reads YYEKEE (reference sequence). This CDR3 comprises 14 residues. The CDR3 sequence is CASSRQGAFHEQYF. CDR3 in DNA: TGTGCCAGCAGCCGACAGGGGGCTTTTCACGAGCAGTACTTC.

This clone was recorded once. A single base separates this from a much larger clone, so it may be a read error. This rearrangement joins TRBV7-8 to TRBJ2-2, with 10 positions matching TRBD2. The CDR3 is made up of 16 amino acids. The V gene end was trimmed by 1 base and the J gene end by 1 base; junction bases not matched to a gene: 0. Germline CDR1 is SGHVS and CDR2 is FQNEAQ. The CDR3 region has the DNA TGTGCCAGCAGCTTAGGGACTAGCGGGAACACCGGGGAGCTGTTTTTT. Amino acids: CASSLGTSGNTGELFF.

The rearrangement links TRBV5-5 to TRBJ1-6, with TRBD1 matching over 7 bases. Germline V gene data show CDR1 as SGHKS and CDR2 as YYEKEE (reference sequence). J gave up 8 bases and V 0 bases, and 8 bases lay outside the gene matches. The CDR3 has 16 amino acids. In DNA form, the CDR3 reads TGTGCCAGCAGCTTGGTTACGGACAGGAGACATTCACCCCTCCACTTT. Translated, it gives CASSLVTDRRHSPLHF. The entire variable domain, with the rest obtained from reference TRBV5-5 and TRBJ1-6, is as follows: DAGVTQSPTHLIKTRGQQVTLRCSPISGHKSVSWYQQVLGQGPQFIFQYYEKEERGRGNFPDRFSARQFPNYSSELNVNALLLGDSALYLCASSLVTDRRHSPLHFGNGTRLTVT.

The chain links TRBV14 to TRBJ2-1; the D is unclear. The CDR3 contains 12 residues. Germline CDR1 and CDR2: SGHDN and FVKESK. V was trimmed by 2 bases and J by 7 bases, leaving 6 bases between them. The CDR3 protein is CASSQIRNEQFF. The CDR3 nucleotides are TGTGCCAGCAGCCAAATTCGGAATGAGCAGTTCTTC.

The J gene is TRBJ1-1, the V gene TRBV5-4; D may be TRBD1 (5 bases). The CDR3 is made up of 17 amino acids. Trimming took 0 bases from V and 2 from J, leaving 17 bases between them. In germline, CDR1 is SGHNT, CDR2 YYREEE (reference sequence). The CDR3 DNA sequence: TGTGCCAGCAGCTTGGTCCGGGACTCCTCTGGAAACACTGAAGCTTTCTTT. The encoded protein is CASSLVRDSSGNTEAFF. Complete variable domain (other parts from reference TRBV5-4 and TRBJ1-1): ETGVTQSPTHLIKTRGQQVTLRCSSQSGHNTVSWYQQALGQGPQFIFQYYREEENGRGNFPPRFSGLQFPNYSSELNVNALELDDSALYLCASSLVRDSSGNTEAFFGQGTRLTVV.

The V and J genes are TRBV7-9 and TRBJ2-3, with D tentatively TRBD1 or TRBD2 (5 bases each). The CDR3 covers 15 residues. V lost 3 bases, J lost 6 bases, and 16 bases lay in between. Germline V gene lookup returns CDR1 SEHNR and CDR2 FQNEAQ (reference sequence). The CDR3 DNA sequence: TGTGCCAGCAGCTTTGATCGGGGACCGGCGGATACGCAGTATTTT. Its protein is CASSFDRGPADTQYF. The whole variable domain, filled in from reference TRBV7-9 and TRBJ2-3, reads DTGVSQNPRHKITKRGQNVTFRCDPISEHNRLYWYRQTLGQGPEFLTYFQNEAQLEKSRLLSDRFSAERPKGSFSTLEIQRTEQGDSAMYLCASSFDRGPADTQYFGPGTRLTVL.

The chain couples TRBV29-1 to TRBJ2-7; D not resolved. V was clipped by 7 bases and J by 7 bases, with 17 bases between them. Germline V CDR1 and CDR2: SQVTM, ANQGSEA. This CDR3 has 12 amino acids. CDR3 bases: TGCAGCGGCGGCAACCAGGCAGGAGAGCAGTACTTC. Its protein is CSGGNQAGEQYF.

The chain joins TRBV7-3 to TRBJ1-3; D gene ambiguous. CDR3 size: 12 residues. The V and J ends lost 8 bases and 0 bases respectively, with 5 bases between them. Per the germline V gene, CDR1 is SGHTA and CDR2 is FQGTGA. The CDR3 bases are TGTGCCAGCGGATTCTCTGGAAACACCATATATTTT. The encoded protein is CASGFSGNTIYF.

V is TRBV18 and J is TRBJ2-5; 14 nucleotides agree with TRBD2. V trimming: 1 base; J trimming: 5 bases; junction bases outside the gene matches: 6. The CDR3 is 17 amino acids. Germline lookup yields CDR1 KGHSH and CDR2 LQKENI. The CDR3 here is CASSPLGLAGEGETQYF. CDR3 sequence (DNA): TGTGCCAGCTCACCACTGGGACTAGCGGGAGAGGGTGAGACCCAGTACTTC.

The chain employs TRBV2 and TRBJ2-5, with TRBD2 identical over 8 bases. CDR1 SNHLY and CDR2 FYNNEI come from the germline V gene. Germline trimming cut 7 bases from V and 0 bases from J; bases unmatched to any gene: 7. The CDR3 has 15 residues. The CDR3 nucleotides are TGTGCCAGCAAGAGTAGCGGGATGTACCAAGAGACCCAGTACTTC. This codes for CASKSSGMYQETQYF.

The V and J genes are TRBV12-3 or TRBV12-4 and TRBJ1-1, with D hard to call. The CDR3 extends over 13 amino acids. Deletions cut 6 bases from V and 7 bases from J, with 15 bases between. The CDR3 bases are TGTGCCAGCAGAACCGGAACCCAGCTTGAAGCTTTCTTT. Translated: CASRTGTQLEAFF.

The chain is built from TRBV12-2 and TRBJ2-3; the D call in the table, TRBD2, was not verified against the DNA. TRBV12-2 is shown as a pseudogene. CDR3 length equals 21 residues. CDR3 DNA: TGTGCAAGTCGCTTAGTTGGACTAGCGGAGCGACATCATTCTAGCACAGATACGCAGTATTTT. It translates to CASRLVGLAERHHSSTDTQYF.

The chain links TRBV20-1 to TRBJ2-1; D gene uncertain. The length of the CDR3 is 11 residues. Germline loops: CDR1 DFQATT, CDR2 SNEGSKA (reference sequence). Trimming removed 6 bases at V and 7 bases at J, with 10 bases between. The chain's CDR3 is CSAPDLNEQFF. Written as DNA, the CDR3 is TGCAGTGCCCCCGACCTGAATGAGCAGTTCTTC.

V usage is TRBV12-3 or TRBV12-4 and J usage is TRBJ2-5; TRBD1 is a possible D gene (5 bases). The CDR3 runs 13 residues. V was trimmed by 3 bases and J by 4 bases, leaving 9 bases between them. DNA for the CDR3: TGTGCCAGCAGTTTGGGCAGGGCAGAGACCCAGTACTTC. Protein sequence: CASSLGRAETQYF.

V usage is TRBV6-2 or TRBV6-3 and J usage is TRBJ2-5; D unresolved. V dropped 0 bases and J dropped 5 bases, with 10 bases sitting between them. In germline, CDR1 is MNHEY, CDR2 SVGEGT. The CDR3 is 14 residues long. This CDR3 is CASSYSGPSETQYF. CDR3 in DNA: TGTGCCAGCAGTTACTCGGGCCCTTCGGAGACCCAGTACTTC.

The chain employs TRBV18 and TRBJ2-3, with D perhaps matching TRBD2 (5 bases). Trimming left V 5 bases short and J 3 bases short, with 21 bases between. CDR3 length: 17 residues. Germline V gene data show CDR1 as KGHSH and CDR2 as LQKENI. The CDR3 is CASSASGTSALTDTQYF. Written as DNA, the CDR3 is TGTGCCAGCTCAGCCTCAGGAACTAGTGCGTTGACAGATACGCAGTATTTT.

This chain connects TRBV7-9 to TRBJ1-4; D not resolved. Germline-derived CDR1 and CDR2 are SEHNR and FQNEAQ (reference sequence). The CDR3 is 15 residues long. V was trimmed by 1 base and J by 6 bases, leaving 12 bases between them. This CDR3 reads CASSLGVRRDEKLFF. In nucleotides, the CDR3 is TGTGCCAGCAGCTTAGGTGTCAGGAGAGATGAAAAACTGTTTTTT.

The chain is built from TRBV7-9 and TRBJ2-7, with 9 nucleotides matching TRBD2. The CDR3 extends over 15 amino acids. V was pared by 3 bases and J by 1 base, with 4 bases of the junction left unmatched. The germline CDR1 and CDR2 sequences are SEHNR and FQNEAQ (reference sequence). The CDR3 DNA is TGTGCCAGCAGCTTGGGACTAGCCGATTCCTACGAGCAGTACTTC. Translating gives CASSLGLADSYEQYF. Using reference TRBV7-9 and TRBJ2-7 for the parts outside the CDR3, the full variable domain is DTGVSQNPRHKITKRGQNVTFRCDPISEHNRLYWYRQTLGQGPEFLTYFQNEAQLEKSRLLSDRFSAERPKGSFSTLEIQRTEQGDSAMYLCASSLGLADSYEQYFGPGTRLTVT.

The chain recombines TRBV21-1 with TRBJ2-1; the D call in the table, TRBD2, was not verified against the DNA. TRBV21-1 is shown as a pseudogene. This CDR3 has 17 residues. CDR3: CASSKGNSGRMGNEQFF. In DNA, the CDR3 is TGTGCCAGCAGCAAAGGCAATAGCGGGAGGATGGGAAATGAGCAGTTCTTC.

The chain joins TRBV25-1 to TRBJ1-2; no reliable D call. Germline V gene lookup returns CDR1 MGHDK and CDR2 SYGVNS. The V gene lost 10 bases and the J gene lost 3 bases, with 18 bases spanning the gap. CDR3 length: 14 amino acids. This CDR3 is CATSKDGDHYGYTF. CDR3 nucleotide sequence: TGTGCCACCTCAAAGGACGGCGATCACTATGGCTACACCTTC.

On this clone itself: Germline and junction disagree at one end, which may indicate a read error. The V gene is TRBV7-8, the J gene TRBJ2-1; D call uncertain. Germline CDR1 SGHVS, CDR2 FQNEAQ. The CDR3 covers 13 residues. The DNA for the CDR3 is TGTGCCAGCAGCTTAGGCCCATACAAGGAGCAGTTCTTC. This gives the protein CASSLGPYKEQFF.

This rearrangement joins TRBV7-8 to TRBJ2-1; D is undetermined. Per germline, CDR1 SGHVS and CDR2 FQNEAQ. CDR3 length: 16 residues. Between the trimmed V and J ends, which lost 1 base and 3 bases, there was a span of 13 bases. In nucleotides, the CDR3 is TGTGCCAGCAGCTTAGGTTTACAGACCTACTACAATGAGCAGTTCTTC. It codes for CASSLGLQTYYNEQFF.

As for this clone: The identical CDR3 is also encoded by other nucleotide sequences in the sample. The V gene is TRBV27, the J gene TRBJ1-1; a weak D match, TRBD1 (5 bases). The germline V gene has CDR1 MNHEY and CDR2 SMNVEV (reference sequence). The CDR3 is 13 amino acids. V shed 3 bases and J shed 1 base, with 6 bases lying between them. CDR3 DNA: TGTGCCAGCAGTTTTACAGGGAACACTGAAGCTTTCTTT. Its translation is CASSFTGNTEAFF.